These T cell receptor beta chains were read from a single sample in a study of T cell responses to AZD1222 COVID-19 vaccine. Clones were read by immunoSEQ multiplex PCR, and TCRdb kept only the in-frame ones, dropping some. The repertoire includes about 150,000 clones, about nine tenths of them detected once, and 1.5% to 2% sits in the top ten. Sequences were derived from peripheral blood, sampled on day 0 of AZD1222 vaccination. The receptors derive from an adult in good health. CDR3s include the opening cysteine and the closing phenylalanine or tryptophan. The D gene is left open where the match is weak. Only some rows state a clone size, as once, few, many or a class for expanded clones.

clone size	V gene	J gene	D gene	CDR3 protein	CDR3 DNA
NA	TRBV10-3	TRBJ2-7	NA	CAISSGISRGYEQYF	TGTGCCATCAGCTCAGGTATCTCGAGGGGATACGAGCAGTACTTC
NA	TRBV19	TRBJ2-2	TRBD2	CASSPGLVSGELFF	TGTGCCAGTAGTCCTGGACTAGTTTCCGGGGAGCTGTTTTTT
NA	TRBV4-3	TRBJ2-7	NA	CASSQDGSSEQYF	TGCGCCAGCAGCCAAGATGGGTCTTCCGAGCAGTACTTC
NA	TRBV9	TRBJ2-1	TRBD1	CASSAQGQGTYNEQFF	TGTGCCAGCAGTGCACAGGGACAGGGTACCTACAATGAGCAGTTCTTC
NA	TRBV4-3	TRBJ2-7	NA	CASSQEEAASYEQYF	TGCGCCAGCAGCCAAGAGGAAGCGGCCTCCTACGAGCAGTACTTC
NA	TRBV6-2/TRBV6-3	TRBJ2-3	NA	CASSYPNTQYF	TGTGCAAGCAGTTACCCCAATACGCAGTATTTT
NA	TRBV11-1	TRBJ2-1	NA	CASSLGGNPLFF	TGTGCCAGCAGCTTAGGAGGGAACCCCCTGTTCTTC
NA	TRBV12-3/TRBV12-4	TRBJ2-5	NA	CASSWGIQETQYF	TGTGCCAGCAGTTGGGGGATACAAGAGACCCAGTACTTC
NA	TRBV11-2	TRBJ2-3	NA	CASSLTPLFPPPAEGIVTDTQYF	TGTGCCAGCAGTCTCACACCCCTTTTTCCCCCTCCCGCAGAGGGGATAGTCACAGATACGCAGTATTTT
NA	TRBV10-3	TRBJ2-1	NA	CAISGSTARNNEQFF	TGTGCCATCAGTGGTAGTACAGCGCGGAATAATGAGCAGTTCTTC
NA	TRBV19	TRBJ2-7	NA	CATASAAGLYEQYF	TGTGCCACCGCTTCGGCGGCAGGTCTTTACGAGCAGTACTTC
once	TRBV11-2	TRBJ1-4	TRBD1	CASSLVRGRDSADKLFF	TGTGCCAGCAGCTTAGTTCGAGGGCGGGACAGTGCCGACAAACTGTTTTTT
once	TRBV28	TRBJ2-7	TRBD2	CASSLILAGVYEQYF	TGTGCCAGCAGTTTAATCCTAGCGGGAGTGTACGAGCAGTACTTC
few	TRBV27	TRBJ1-6	NA	CASSLSGVSPLHF	TGTGCCAGCAGTTTATCCGGGGTTTCACCCCTCCACTTT
once	TRBV12-3/TRBV12-4	TRBJ2-7	NA	CASSLDSANEQYF	TGTGCCAGCAGTTTAGACTCAGCGAACGAGCAGTACTTC
NA	TRBV6-1	TRBJ1-1	NA	CASSDTGDTEAFF	TGTGCCAGCAGTGATACGGGAGACACTGAAGCTTTCTTT
NA	TRBV2	TRBJ1-1	TRBD1	CASSTGGTEAFF	TGTGCCAGCTCAACAGGGGGCACTGAAGCTTTCTTT
NA	TRBV19	TRBJ1-1	NA	CASSIQGPTEAFF	TGTGCCAGTAGTATCCAAGGGCCCACTGAAGCTTTCTTT
NA	TRBV27	TRBJ1-2	TRBD1	CASSPYRDSIFRGYTF	TGTGCCAGCAGTCCCTACCGGGACAGCATTTTTCGGGGCTACACCTTC
NA	TRBV6-2/TRBV6-3	TRBJ2-3	NA	CASSKSLELTDTQYF	TGTGCCAGCAGCAAGTCTCTAGAGCTCACAGATACGCAGTATTTT
NA	TRBV11-2	TRBJ1-5	NA	CASSLKADSVYSNQPQHF	TGTGCCAGCAGCTTAAAGGCAGACAGCGTCTATAGCAATCAGCCCCAGCATTTT
NA	TRBV11-2	TRBJ1-4	NA	CASSFQGWGNEKLFF	TGTGCCAGCAGCTTTCAGGGTTGGGGTAATGAAAAACTGTTTTTT
NA	TRBV19	TRBJ2-3	NA	CASSWAGHLSTDTQYF	TGTGCCAGTAGTTGGGCGGGACATCTCAGCACAGATACGCAGTATTTT
NA	TRBV7-9	TRBJ1-1	TRBD1	CASSQYRDRGTEAFF	TGTGCCAGCAGCCAGTACCGGGACAGGGGCACTGAAGCTTTCTTT
NA	TRBV5-1	TRBJ2-1	TRBD1	CASSRTGQQYNEQFF	TGCGCCAGCAGCCGGACAGGGCAACAATACAATGAGCAGTTCTTC
NA	TRBV6-2/TRBV6-3	TRBJ2-7	TRBD1	CASSYLKGQFLPYEQYF	TGTGCCAGCAGTTACCTCAAGGGACAGTTTCTTCCCTACGAGCAGTACTTC
NA	TRBV4-1	TRBJ2-3	TRBD1	CASSQIRTGGSTDTQYF	TGCGCCAGCAGCCAAATTAGGACAGGGGGGAGCACAGATACGCAGTATTTT
NA	TRBV4-3	TRBJ2-1	TRBD2	CATGLLAGIYNEQFF	TGCGCCACCGGCCTACTAGCGGGAATCTACAATGAGCAGTTCTTC
NA	TRBV19	TRBJ1-2	TRBD1	CASSLGQSAYGYTF	TGTGCCAGTAGCCTGGGACAGTCTGCCTATGGCTACACCTTC
NA	TRBV5-6	TRBJ2-1	TRBD2	CASSPWTRREALYNEQFF	TGTGCCAGCAGCCCATGGACTAGACGGGAAGCACTCTACAATGAGCAGTTCTTC
NA	TRBV5-4	TRBJ2-5	TRBD2	CASSSGTSGVRTQYF	TGTGCCAGCAGCAGCGGGACTAGCGGGGTTAGGACCCAGTACTTC
NA	TRBV5-1	TRBJ2-1	NA	CASSPGHLLGIYEQFF	TGCGCCAGCAGCCCGGGACACCTCCTAGGGATCTATGAGCAGTTCTTC
few	TRBV11-2	TRBJ2-7	TRBD2	CASTGLAGGLYEQYF	TGTGCCAGCACGGGACTAGCGGGAGGGCTCTACGAGCAGTACTTC
NA	TRBV18	TRBJ2-7	TRBD1	CASSPSGTGSYEQYF	TGTGCCAGCTCACCAAGTGGGACAGGGTCCTACGAGCAGTACTTC
NA	TRBV14	TRBJ1-1	NA	CASSPLNTEAFF	TGTGCCAGCAGCCCCCTGAACACTGAAGCTTTCTTT
NA	TRBV5-1	TRBJ2-5	TRBD2	CATSSGPYQETQYF	TGCGCCACCTCTAGCGGTCCGTACCAAGAGACCCAGTACTTC
NA	TRBV15	TRBJ1-5	NA	CATSRVWGSQPQHF	TGTGCCACCAGCAGAGTTTGGGGATCCCAGCCCCAGCATTTT
NA	TRBV6-2/TRBV6-3	TRBJ2-7	NA	CASSYRVGEQYF	TGTGCCAGCAGTTACCGAGTCGGGGAGCAGTACTTC
NA	TRBV10-3	TRBJ1-5	NA	CAISKHRDQPQHF	TGTGCCATCAGTAAGCATCGGGATCAGCCCCAGCATTTT
NA	TRBV11-3	TRBJ2-7	TRBD2	CASSPGLAGGYNEQYF	TGTGCCAGCAGCCCGGGACTAGCGGGAGGATATAACGAGCAGTACTTC
NA	TRBV29-1	TRBJ2-4	NA	CSVVPSRGYAKNIQYF	TGCAGCGTTGTGCCTAGTAGGGGCTATGCCAAAAACATTCAGTACTTC
NA	TRBV18	TRBJ1-1	NA	CASSPYRGRVNTEAFF	TGTGCCAGCTCACCGTATAGGGGTAGAGTGAACACTGAAGCTTTCTTT
NA	TRBV5-1	TRBJ2-7	TRBD2	CASSLPAGVRQYF	TGCGCCAGCAGCTTGCCCGCGGGAGTACGGCAGTACTTC
NA	TRBV5-8	TRBJ1-1	NA	CASSSYETEAFF	TGTGCCAGCAGCTCCTATGAGACTGAAGCTTTCTTT
NA	TRBV6-2/TRBV6-3	TRBJ2-4	NA	CASSTGPGQKNIQYF	TGTGCCAGCAGTACCGGACCGGGGCAGAAAAACATTCAGTACTTC
NA	TRBV28	TRBJ2-7	TRBD2	CASRNSGSGGYEQYF	TGTGCCAGCAGAAACAGCGGGAGCGGGGGCTACGAGCAGTACTTC
NA	TRBV27	TRBJ2-2	TRBD1	CASSPGQGGGTGELFF	TGTGCCAGCAGTCCAGGACAGGGTGGTGGCACCGGGGAGCTGTTTTTT
NA	TRBV10-3	TRBJ2-2	NA	CAISHPSLPGDYPTGELFF	TGTGCCATCAGCCACCCTAGTCTCCCGGGAGACTATCCAACCGGGGAGCTGTTTTTT
NA	TRBV4-1	TRBJ1-1	NA	CASSWGPNTEAFF	TGCGCCAGCAGCTGGGGGCCAAACACTGAAGCTTTCTTT